These 22 T cell receptor beta chains were all obtained from the same sample, sequenced in a study of T-cell reconstitution after alpha-beta-depleted transplantation in children. The authors prepared the TCRbeta library with unique molecular identifiers. One entry per CDR3 protein results from TCRdb running MiXCR on the PCR reads. Of under 300,000 distinct CDR3 sequences in the sample, 9.7% were seen once. The sequencing used PBMCs from the stem cell graft donor, collected from the stem cell graft. The receptors come from a human donor who donated a stem cell graft to a child with SCID.

This clonotype was picked up many times. DNA for the CDR3: TGTGCCATCAATCCCGGACAGGGTTACTACGAGCAGTACTTC. This codes for CAINPGQGYYEQYF. This rearrangement joins TRBV10-3 to TRBJ2-7; 8 bases align to TRBD1. Germline assignment: CDR1 ENHRY and CDR2 SYGVKD. V was pared by 7 bases and J by 3 bases, with 8 bases of the junction left unmatched. There are 14 residues in the CDR3.

This clonotype was seen many times. The chain recombines TRBV7-6 with TRBJ1-4; D call uncertain. This CDR3 spans 14 amino acids. CDR1 SGHVS and CDR2 FNYEAQ come from the germline V gene. Trimming took off 5 bases at V and 5 bases at J, with 12 bases between the two ends. The CDR3, as DNA: TGTGCCAGCAGCCCCCAGGAGATGAATGAAAAACTGTTTTTT. Translation gives CASSPQEMNEKLFF.

This clonotype has at least ten counts. The V and J genes are TRBV20-1 and TRBJ2-3; TRBD1 aligns across 10 bases. Germline V gene sequence: CDR1 DFQATT, CDR2 SNEGSKA (reference sequence). Unmatched junction bases numbered 12, after V lost 5 bases and J lost 1 base. The length of the CDR3 is 17 residues. Here the CDR3 reads CSASPMGQGIGTDTQYF. The CDR3 DNA sequence: TGCAGTGCTTCCCCAATGGGACAGGGGATCGGCACAGATACGCAGTATTTT.

This clonotype was counted ten times or more. The chain links TRBV5-6 to TRBJ2-4; TRBD2 matches 8 bases. V shed 0 bases and J 0 bases; nucleotides not matched to a gene: 8. In germline, CDR1 is SGHDT, CDR2 YYEEEE. The CDR3 has 18 residues. CDR3 protein: CASSLVGFSGRAKNIQYF. CDR3 in DNA: TGTGCCAGCAGCTTGGTGGGGTTCAGCGGGAGAGCCAAAAACATTCAGTACTTC.

This clonotype appeared many times. The chain links TRBV7-9 to TRBJ1-6, with D perhaps matching TRBD1 (6 bases). The V gene lost 5 bases and the J gene lost 12 bases, with 20 bases spanning the gap. The CDR3 loop spans 15 amino acids. Germline CDR1 reads SEHNR; CDR2 reads FQNEAQ (reference sequence). CDR3 coding DNA: TGTGCCAGCAGCCAACCACCGGGACATCTTGGACCCCTCCACTTT. Its translation is CASSQPPGHLGPLHF.

Ten or more counts support this clonotype. The V and J genes are TRBV12-3 or TRBV12-4 and TRBJ1-6; unclear D gene. This CDR3 has 14 residues. The V and J ends lost 3 bases and 2 bases respectively, with 5 bases between them. This chain's CDR3 is CASSFQTYNSPLHF. In DNA, the CDR3 is TGTGCCAGCAGTTTCCAGACCTATAATTCACCCCTCCACTTT.

There are many counts of this clonotype. The J gene is TRBJ1-6, the V gene TRBV7-2; weak D call: TRBD1 (5 bases). Germline lookup yields CDR1 SGHTA and CDR2 FQGNSA. This CDR3 spans 16 amino acids. V lost 2 bases to trimming and J lost 7 bases, with 15 bases between them. CDR3 nucleotide sequence: TGTGCCAGCAGCTTAATTAGGCCAGGGTCGAATTCACCCCTCCACTTT. This sequence encodes CASSLIRPGSNSPLHF.

The table lists this clonotype with many counts. The chain employs TRBV6-4 and TRBJ2-2; 10 bases are shared with TRBD1. Germline lookup yields CDR1 MRHNA and CDR2 SNTAGT. The CDR3 totals 15 residues. V lost 6 bases and J lost 3; bases outside the gene matches: 4. The CDR3 region is CASSPGTGDTGELFF. The CDR3 DNA reads as TGTGCCAGCAGCCCCGGGACAGGGGACACCGGGGAGCTGTTTTTT.

This clonotype was recorded at least ten times. The chain employs TRBV5-1 and TRBJ1-2; 9 bases are a match to TRBD1. The ends lost 4 bases at V and 7 bases at J; junction bases unmatched: 5. Germline values: CDR1 SGHRS, CDR2 YFSETQ. This CDR3 comprises 13 residues. CDR3 amino acids: CASSAGTGPGYTF. In DNA form, the CDR3 reads TGCGCCAGCAGCGCAGGGACAGGGCCTGGCTACACCTTC. Based on the CDR3 plus reference TRBV5-1 and TRBJ1-2, the full variable domain is KAGVTQTPRYLIKTRGQQVTLSCSPISGHRSVSWYQQTPGQGLQFLFEYFSETQRNKGNFPGRFSGRQFSNSRSEMNVSTLELGDSALYLCASSAGTGPGYTFGSGTRLTVV.

This clonotype has at least ten counts. The rearrangement links TRBV20-1 to TRBJ2-7, with 8 nucleotides matching TRBD1. Germline trimming cut 5 bases from V and 3 bases from J; bases unmatched to any gene: 6. The CDR3 totals 13 residues. Germline values: CDR1 DFQATT, CDR2 SNEGSKA (reference sequence). CDR3 sequence reads: CSAWTGRHYEQYF. CDR3 nucleotide sequence: TGCAGTGCTTGGACAGGGAGGCACTACGAGCAGTACTTC.

The sample holds many counts of this clonotype. CDR3 DNA sequence: TGCAGTACTACTAGCGGCACAGATACGCAGTATTTT. Its translation is CSTTSGTDTQYF. The rearrangement joins TRBV20-1 to TRBJ2-3; 7 bases agree with TRBD2. Unmatched junction bases numbered 3, after V lost 8 bases and J lost 1 base. CDR1 and CDR2 from the germline V gene are DFQATT and SNEGSKA (reference sequence). This CDR3 is built from 12 residues.

Many counts were recorded for this clonotype. The genes are TRBV5-6 and TRBJ1-2, with a weak D call TRBD1 (5 bases). The germline V gene has CDR1 SGHDT and CDR2 YYEEEE. The CDR3 has 15 residues. Trimming cost V 0 bases and J 3 bases, with 12 bases left between them. The DNA for the CDR3 is TGTGCCAGCAGCTTGGGACCGACAGTGCACTATGGCTACACCTTC. The encoded protein is CASSLGPTVHYGYTF.

This clonotype was seen many times. V usage is TRBV20-1 and J usage is TRBJ2-7; 8 bases match TRBD2. Trimming cost V 2 bases and J 5 bases; bases outside gene matches: 8. The V gene's germline CDR1 is DFQATT and CDR2 SNEGSKA (reference sequence). The CDR3 has 14 amino acids. The CDR3 DNA sequence: TGCAGTGCTAGATCCTTTAGCGGGGCCGACGAGCAGTACTTC. Residues: CSARSFSGADEQYF.

This clonotype was detected a few times. J is TRBJ2-1 and V is TRBV20-1; 8 positions match TRBD2. CDR3 length: 14 residues. Looked up from germline, CDR1 is DFQATT and CDR2 is SNEGSKA (reference sequence). V shed 2 bases, J shed 5 bases, and the junction held 5 bases outside the gene matches. CDR3 in DNA: TGCAGTGCTAGAATAGCGGGGATGGACAATGAGCAGTTCTTC. Protein sequence: CSARIAGMDNEQFF.

This clonotype was observed many times. The V gene is TRBV10-3, the J gene TRBJ2-5; D is uncertain. Trimming removed 2 bases at V and 9 bases at J, with 10 bases between. In germline, CDR1 is ENHRY, CDR2 SYGVKD. The CDR3 consists of 12 residues. Written as DNA, the CDR3 is TGTGCCATCAGTGAGCTCCCTTCGGCCCAGTACTTC. Protein sequence: CAISELPSAQYF.

As regards this clonotype: A much larger clone lies one base from this, so it may be a read error. The V call is TRBV7-9, the J call TRBJ1-3, with D hard to call. Per germline, CDR1 SEHNR and CDR2 FQNEAQ (reference sequence). This CDR3 has 12 residues. The CDR3: CASSPPGNNIYF. DNA of the CDR3: TGTGCCAGCAGCCCCCCCGGAAACAACATATATTTT.

This clonotype was recorded at least ten times. The chain recombines TRBV5-1 with TRBJ2-3; 8 bases are shared with TRBD1. V lost 4 bases and J lost 0; bases outside the gene matches: 7. CDR3 length: 16 residues. The germline V gene encodes CDR1 SGHRS and CDR2 YFSETQ. DNA of the CDR3: TGCGCCAGCAGCCGCCGGGACAGGAGGAGCACAGATACGCAGTATTTT. Residues: CASSRRDRRSTDTQYF.

This clonotype occurred many times. The chain recombines TRBV7-9 with TRBJ2-4; tentative D call: TRBD1 (6 bases). The ends were cut back, 4 bases at V and 7 bases at J, with 11 bases in the middle. CDR3 length: 13 amino acids. Germline CDR1 and CDR2: SEHNR and FQNEAQ (reference sequence). The CDR3 DNA reads TGTGCCAGCAGCTATGGCCAGGGGAACATTCAGTACTTC. As protein: CASSYGQGNIQYF.

This clonotype was recorded at least ten times. The V gene is TRBV20-1, the J gene TRBJ2-1; the match to TRBD2 covers 11 bases. Germline-derived CDR1 and CDR2 are DFQATT and SNEGSKA (reference sequence). The CDR3 length is 13 residues. J lost 6 bases, V lost 2 bases, and 0 bases had no gene match. CDR3 in DNA: TGCAGTGCTAGACTAGCGGGGGGCAATGAGCAGTTCTTC. This encodes CSARLAGGNEQFF.

This clonotype was seen many times. J is TRBJ2-2 and V is TRBV10-1; unclear D gene. Germline V gene data show CDR1 as WNHNN and CDR2 as SYGVQD (reference sequence). The CDR3 spans 13 residues. Trimming stripped 5 bases from V and 6 bases from J, with 10 bases between. CDR3 residues: CASSMGPPGELFF. The CDR3 nucleotides are TGCGCCAGCAGTATGGGTCCCCCCGGGGAGCTGTTTTTT.

This clonotype was seen ten or more times. The J gene is TRBJ1-5, the V gene TRBV20-1; D is ambiguous. Trimming took 0 bases from V and 7 from J, leaving 13 bases between them. This CDR3 region has 14 residues. Germline lookup yields CDR1 DFQATT and CDR2 SNEGSKA (reference sequence). The CDR3 is CSARDPGIGQPQHF. The CDR3 nucleotides are TGCAGTGCTAGAGATCCCGGAATCGGGCAGCCCCAGCATTTT.

This clonotype was found many times. This chain joins TRBV7-2 and TRBJ1-1; D unclear. The CDR3 covers 14 residues. Germline CDR1 and CDR2: SGHTA and FQGNSA. V lost 7 bases and J 1 base, leaving 13 bases between the germline ends. This CDR3 reads CASTEPSQNTEAFF. Here the CDR3 DNA reads TGTGCCAGCACCGAGCCGTCCCAGAACACTGAAGCTTTCTTT.